The clone carrying this TCR beta chain showed up just a few times. The primer mix had 60 Vbeta and 13 Jbeta primers. Clones were read by immunoSEQ multiplex PCR, and TCRdb kept only the in-frame ones, dropping some. This table has some 96,000 clones, 60% to 80% appearing once. The sample comes from a study of cytomegalovirus exposure and HLA in healthy donors. This TCR came from a female donor in good health and CMV-seronegative. Sequencing used PBMCs.

The DNA for the CDR3 is TGTGCCAGCAGCTTATCCGGGACAGGGGGCTCCTCAACTAATGAAAAACTGTTTTTT. Amino acid sequence: CASSLSGTGGSSTNEKLFF. The genes are TRBV7-8 and TRBJ1-4, with 12 bases aligning to TRBD1. Per germline, CDR1 SGHVS and CDR2 FQNEAQ. This CDR3 has 19 residues. After removal of 2 bases from V and 0 bases from J, the junction contained 7 bases not matched to a gene.